This T cell receptor (beta chain) was observed in a study of T-cell reconstitution after alpha-beta-depleted transplantation in children. A TCRbeta library incorporating unique molecular identifiers was prepared. Via MiXCR, TCRdb re-called the PCR reads, giving one row per CDR3 protein. The profile shows around 420,000 distinct CDR3 sequences, 15% to 20% of them singletons. The germline V gene has CDR1 LGHDT and CDR2 YNNKEL (reference sequence). This CDR3 has 16 amino acids. Unmatched junction bases numbered 4, after V lost 4 bases and J lost 1 base. This clonotype originated in a boy in the first two years of life who had a stem cell transplant for Wiskott-Aldrich syndrome, so the T cells may come from the graft donor. The starting material was PBMCs, mostly from graft donor cells, obtained 360 days after TCRalphabeta/CD19-depleted stem cell transplant. The rearrangement links TRBV3-1 to TRBJ2-2; the match to TRBD2 covers 9 bases. CDR3 residues: CASSPSGRRNTGELFF. The CDR3 region has the DNA TGTGCCAGCAGCCCGAGCGGGAGGAGGAACACCGGGGAGCTGTTTTTT.